The next 21 T cell receptor beta chains were all read from a single sample in a study of control samples from healthy donors and cancer patients. Repertoires were generated with immunoSEQ multiplex PCR, while TCRdb's copy carries only in-frame clones and drops some. This table has approximately 58,000 clones, over 75% appearing once. The sequenced sample consisted of PBMCs. Source of these receptors: a woman between 55 and 75 years old with lung cancer.

The chain is built from TRBV13 and TRBJ1-1; unclear D gene. The ends were cut back, 2 bases at V and 8 bases at J, with 12 bases in the middle. The CDR3 runs 13 residues. The germline CDR1 and CDR2 sequences are PRHDT and FYEKMQ (reference sequence). The CDR3 protein is CASSLLGRREAFF. The CDR3 coding sequence is TGTGCCAGCAGCTTATTGGGGAGGAGGGAAGCTTTCTTT.

The chain uses TRBV6-6 and TRBJ1-1; D not resolved. The CDR3 extends over 14 amino acids. Trimming took 2 bases from V and 1 from J, leaving 8 bases between them. Germline V gene data show CDR1 as MNHNY and CDR2 as SVGAGI (reference sequence). The CDR3 nucleotides are TGTGCCAGCAGTTACCAAATAGCGAACACTGAAGCTTTCTTT. This translates into CASSYQIANTEAFF.

The chain is built from TRBV5-4 and TRBJ2-5; no clear D. This CDR3 contains 17 residues. The germline V gene encodes CDR1 SGHNT and CDR2 YYREEE (reference sequence). V shed 0 bases and J shed 3 bases, with 18 bases lying between them. CDR3 loop: CASSLEKGRIGEETQYF. The CDR3 bases are TGTGCCAGCAGCTTGGAGAAGGGTAGGATTGGTGAAGAGACCCAGTACTTC.

This chain connects TRBV29-1 to TRBJ1-1, with unresolved D. Trimming stripped 7 bases from V and 1 base from J, with 4 bases between. The length of the CDR3 is 10 residues. CDR1 SQVTM and CDR2 ANQGSEA come from the germline V gene. The CDR3 here is CSGQNTEAFF. CDR3 bases: TGCAGCGGGCAGAACACTGAAGCTTTCTTT.

The gene calls are TRBV6-5 and TRBJ2-1; no clear D. The ends were cut back, 6 bases at V and 8 bases at J, with 17 bases in the middle. Germline values: CDR1 MNHEY, CDR2 SVGAGI. The CDR3 spans 14 residues. CDR3 region: CASRWTLSADEQFF. The CDR3 nucleotides are TGTGCCAGCAGGTGGACCCTTTCGGCCGATGAGCAGTTCTTC.

The CDR3: CASSVTGPLSGNTIYF. In nucleotides, the CDR3 is TGCGCCAGCAGCGTGACAGGTCCTCTCTCTGGAAACACCATATATTTT. V and J are TRBV5-1 and TRBJ1-3; D might be TRBD1 (6 bases). Trimming shortened V by 4 bases and J by 0 bases, and 14 bases separated the two germline ends. CDR3 length equals 16 residues. Germline CDR1 reads SGHRS; CDR2 reads YFSETQ.

The V gene is TRBV4-1, the J gene TRBJ2-1; TRBD2 matches at 14 bases. The germline gives CDR1 MGHRA, CDR2 YSYEKL. The CDR3 is 17 amino acids. Germline trimming cut 1 base from V and 8 bases from J; bases unmatched to any gene: 7. DNA for the CDR3: TGCGCCAGCAGCCAAGGACTAGCGGGGGGGCCCGGCGATGAGCAGTTCTTC. Its protein product is CASSQGLAGGPGDEQFF.

CDR3 in amino acids: CASSYGQGAGYGYTF. CDR3 nucleotide sequence: TGTGCCAGCAGTTACGGACAGGGGGCCGGCTATGGCTACACCTTC. The chain has TRBV6-6 and TRBJ1-2; 11 positions agree with TRBD1. Trimming removed 2 bases from V and 4 bases from J; junction bases left unmatched: 3. The CDR3 spans 15 residues. Germline values: CDR1 MNHNY, CDR2 SVGAGI (reference sequence).

The chain employs TRBV11-2 and TRBJ2-7, with 8 bases fitting TRBD1. There are 13 residues in the CDR3. Trimming took 5 bases from V and 4 from J; bases not matched to a gene: 4. Germline CDR1 is SGHAT and CDR2 is FQNNGV. CDR3 sequence (DNA): TGTGCCAGCAGCGGACAGGGCTATTACGAGCAGTACTTC. Translating it yields CASSGQGYYEQYF.

The CDR3 nucleotides read TGTGCCAGTAGTATAGGAACCACCTCCTACAATGAGCAGTTCTTC. As protein: CASSIGTTSYNEQFF. The chain recombines TRBV19 with TRBJ2-1; D is ambiguous. Germline loops: CDR1 LNHDA, CDR2 SQIVND (reference sequence). V shed 1 base and J shed 0 bases, with 7 bases lying between them. The CDR3 has 15 residues.

The chain recombines TRBV7-9 with TRBJ1-3; D gene unclear. CDR3 length: 14 residues. From germline, CDR1 is SEHNR and CDR2 FQNEAQ (reference sequence). With 6 bases removed from V and 0 bases from J, the gap between germline ends came to 9 bases. CDR3 region: CASSRGFSGNTIYF. CDR3 nucleotide sequence: TGTGCCAGCAGTCGAGGGTTCTCTGGAAACACCATATATTTT.

The DNA of the CDR3 is TGTGCCAGCAGCTTGCAGTACACTGAAGCTTTCTTT. Translated, it gives CASSLQYTEAFF. The chain combines TRBV5-6 with TRBJ1-1; no clear D gene. V dropped 1 base and J dropped 3 bases, with 4 bases sitting between them. Germline lookup yields CDR1 SGHDT and CDR2 YYEEEE. This CDR3 is 12 amino acids long.

The chain combines TRBV9 with TRBJ2-7; D may be TRBD2 (6 bases). Germline CDR1 is SGDLS and CDR2 is YYNGEE. V lost 4 bases, J lost 3 bases, and 14 bases lay in between. The CDR3 covers 14 residues. CDR3 DNA: TGTGCCAGCAGCAGGGACTTCTTTAACTACGAGCAGTACTTC. Protein sequence: CASSRDFFNYEQYF.

This chain connects TRBV7-3 to TRBJ2-7; 10 bases are a match to TRBD2. The CDR3 extends over 16 amino acids. The V and J ends lost 5 bases and 5 bases, in that order; junction bases with no gene match: 12. Germline assignment: CDR1 SGHTA and CDR2 FQGTGA. CDR3 amino acids: CASSLPASGRRNEQYF. CDR3 bases: TGTGCCAGCAGCCTACCTGCTAGCGGGAGAAGGAACGAGCAGTACTTC. Combining the CDR3 with reference TRBV7-3 and TRBJ2-7 gives the whole variable domain GAGVSQTPSNKVTEKGKYVELRCDPISGHTALYWYRQSLGQGPEFLIYFQGTGAADDSGLPNDRFFAVRPEGSVSTLKIQRTERGDSAVYLCASSLPASGRRNEQYFGPGTRLTVT.

The rearrangement joins TRBV5-1 to TRBJ1-2; D uncertain. CDR1 is SGHRS, CDR2 YFSETQ, per germline. With 0 bases removed from V and 8 bases from J, the gap between germline ends came to 17 bases. The CDR3 runs to 15 residues. Written as DNA, the CDR3 is TGCGCCAGCAGCTTGGGCGGTCAGGCCCCTGAAGGCTACACCTTC. This gives the protein CASSLGGQAPEGYTF.

The chain has TRBV19 and TRBJ2-2, with a tentative D call TRBD2 (5 bases). Trimming took 3 bases from V and 0 from J, leaving 8 bases between them. Germline CDR1 reads LNHDA; CDR2 reads SQIVND (reference sequence). This CDR3 contains 15 residues. In nucleotides, the CDR3 is TGTGCCAGTAGTATTCCGGGGACGAACACCGGGGAGCTGTTTTTT. This encodes CASSIPGTNTGELFF.

V is TRBV5-8 and J is TRBJ1-1; D remains unclear. Per the germline V gene, CDR1 is SGHTS and CDR2 is YDEGEE. Between the trimmed V and J ends, which lost 0 bases and 5 bases, there was a span of 11 bases. The CDR3 has 14 residues. The DNA for the CDR3 is TGTGCCAGCAGCTTGGGGGGAAGCGCAACTGAAGCTTTCTTT. This translates into CASSLGGSATEAFF.

This chain links TRBV2 with TRBJ2-1; D is unresolved. CDR3 length equals 11 residues. Trimming took 6 bases from V and 3 from J, leaving 3 bases between them. The germline gives CDR1 SNHLY, CDR2 FYNNEI. The CDR3 bases are TGTGCCAGCAGCGACTACAATGAGCAGTTCTTC. It is translated as CASSDYNEQFF. Complete variable domain (other parts from reference TRBV2 and TRBJ2-1): EPEVTQTPSHQVTQMGQEVILRCVPISNHLYFYWYRQILGQKVEFLVSFYNNEISEKSEIFDDQFSVERPDGSNFTLKIRSTKLEDSAMYFCASSDYNEQFFGPGTRLTVL.

This clone has just one count. The chain combines TRBV5-5 with TRBJ1-2; 9 bases are a match to TRBD1. CDR1 is SGHKS and CDR2 is YYEKEE in the germline V gene (reference sequence). The CDR3 extends over 17 amino acids. V was pared by 4 bases and J by 0 bases, with 10 bases of the junction left unmatched. The DNA of the CDR3 is TGTGCCAGCAGCCCTGGACAGGGGCAGTCATCTAACTATGGCTACACCTTC. Protein product: CASSPGQGQSSNYGYTF.

The rearrangement uses TRBV28 and TRBJ1-2; D gene uncertain. Germline CDR1 MDHEN, CDR2 SYDVKM. V dropped 6 bases and J dropped 7 bases, with 12 bases sitting between them. The CDR3 sequence is 12 residues long. This CDR3 reads CASRNAKGGYTF. In nucleotides, the CDR3 is TGTGCCAGCAGAAATGCTAAGGGTGGCTACACCTTC.

The chain links TRBV3-1 (or the pseudogene TRBV3-2) to TRBJ2-5; TRBD1 or TRBD2 may be the D gene (5 bases each). The CDR3 sequence is 15 residues long. V was shortened by 4 bases and J by 4 bases, with 16 bases between the two germline ends. Per the germline V gene, CDR1 is LGHDT and CDR2 is YNNKEL (reference sequence). The chain's CDR3 is CASSPSDGAGETQYF. The CDR3 bases are TGTGCCAGCAGCCCCTCTGATGGGGCGGGAGAGACCCAGTACTTC.